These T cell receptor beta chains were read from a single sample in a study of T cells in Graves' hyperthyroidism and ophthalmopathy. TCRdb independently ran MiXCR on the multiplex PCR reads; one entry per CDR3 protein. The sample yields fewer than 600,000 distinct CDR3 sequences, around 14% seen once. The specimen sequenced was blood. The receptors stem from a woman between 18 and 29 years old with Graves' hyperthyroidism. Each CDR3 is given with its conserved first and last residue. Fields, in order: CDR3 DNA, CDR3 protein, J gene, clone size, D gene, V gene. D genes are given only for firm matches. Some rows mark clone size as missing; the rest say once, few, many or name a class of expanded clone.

TGTGCCAGTAGTCCTTTCCCCGGGGATAGCAATCAGCCCCAGCATTTT | CASSPFPGDSNQPQHF | TRBJ1-5 | few | NA | TRBV19
TGTGCCAGCAGCCCCCGAGGGCGCGAGCAGTTCTTC | CASSPRGREQFF | TRBJ2-1 | many | NA | TRBV7-9
TGTGCCAGTTGCCGGGACAGCCAAGAGACCCAGTACTTC | CASCRDSQETQYF | TRBJ2-5 | NA | TRBD1 | TRBV6-1
TGTGCCAGCAGCACGGGGACTGGAAGCTCCTACGAGCAGTACTTC | CASSTGTGSSYEQYF | TRBJ2-7 | many | NA | TRBV7-2
TGCAGTGCTAGAGATTTCCAGGGGCAGGGTGGCTACACCTTC | CSARDFQGQGGYTF | TRBJ1-2 | NA | NA | TRBV20-1
TGTGCCAGCAGTTTCGGGATGGAAACACTCAGACCGCAGTATTTT | CASSFGMETLRPQYF | TRBJ2-3 | many | NA | TRBV12-3/TRBV12-4
TGTGCCAGTAGTGGGGCCCGGACGGAAAAACTGTTTTTT | CASSGARTEKLFF | TRBJ1-4 | NA | NA | TRBV19
TGTGCCAGCTGCCAAGGAGAGAGTAGCGGGGGCAATGAGCAGTTCTTC | CASCQGESSGGNEQFF | TRBJ2-1 | many | TRBD2 | TRBV9
TGTGCCAGCTCACGATCGGGGTATAGCAATCAGCCCCAGCATTTT | CASSRSGYSNQPQHF | TRBJ1-5 | many | NA | TRBV18
TGTGCCAGTCGACAGGGGGGACCCTATAGCAATCAGCCCCAGCATTTT | CASRQGGPYSNQPQHF | TRBJ1-5 | many | TRBD1 | TRBV12-3/TRBV12-4
TGTGCCAGCAGGACAACCATCGTGGACAGGGGAATTCAGTACTTC | CASRTTIVDRGIQYF | TRBJ2-4 | many | TRBD1 | TRBV2
TGCAGTGCTAACAGTAGAGTAAATGAAAAACTGTTTTTT | CSANSRVNEKLFF | TRBJ1-4 | few | NA | TRBV20-1
TGCAGTGGCCACTCTGGGGCCAACGTCCTGACTTTC | CSGHSGANVLTF | TRBJ2-6 | many | NA | TRBV20-1
TGTGCCAGCCCTCGAGAGGCGGCGACCTCCTACGAGCAGTACTTC | CASPREAATSYEQYF | TRBJ2-7 | NA | NA | TRBV6-1
TGTGCCAGCAGTTTACAGGGTAGCCAAGAGACCCAGTACTTC | CASSLQGSQETQYF | TRBJ2-5 | many | NA | TRBV12-3/TRBV12-4
TGTGCCATCAGTGAGTCTCATAATTCACCCCTCCACTTT | CAISESHNSPLHF | TRBJ1-6 | many | NA | TRBV10-3
TGTGCCACCAGGAGCCCCCGGGATGAGCAGTTCTTC | CATRSPRDEQFF | TRBJ2-1 | few | NA | TRBV24-1
TGTGCCAGCAGCTTGGTGGGGTTTGGGTCGAAAACCGGGGAGCTGTTTTTT | CASSLVGFGSKTGELFF | TRBJ2-2 | NA | NA | TRBV5-4